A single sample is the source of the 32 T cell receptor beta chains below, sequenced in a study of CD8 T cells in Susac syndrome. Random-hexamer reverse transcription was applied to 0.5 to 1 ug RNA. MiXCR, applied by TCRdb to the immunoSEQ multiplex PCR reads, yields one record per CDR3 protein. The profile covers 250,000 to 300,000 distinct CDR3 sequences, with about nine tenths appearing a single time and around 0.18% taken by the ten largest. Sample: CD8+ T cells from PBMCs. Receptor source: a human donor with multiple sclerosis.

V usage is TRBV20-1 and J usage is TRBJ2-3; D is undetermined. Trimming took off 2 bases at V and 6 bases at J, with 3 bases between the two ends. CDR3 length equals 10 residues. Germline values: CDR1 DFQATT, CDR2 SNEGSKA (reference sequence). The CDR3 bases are TGCAGTGCTAGATCGGATACGCAGTATTTT. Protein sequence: CSARSDTQYF.

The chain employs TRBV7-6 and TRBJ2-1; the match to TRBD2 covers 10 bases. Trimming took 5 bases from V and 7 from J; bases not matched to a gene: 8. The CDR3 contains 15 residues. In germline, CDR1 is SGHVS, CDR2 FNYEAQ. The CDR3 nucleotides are TGTGCCAGCAGCCCACTAGCGGGGTTTTCGAATGAGCAGTTCTTC. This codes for CASSPLAGFSNEQFF.

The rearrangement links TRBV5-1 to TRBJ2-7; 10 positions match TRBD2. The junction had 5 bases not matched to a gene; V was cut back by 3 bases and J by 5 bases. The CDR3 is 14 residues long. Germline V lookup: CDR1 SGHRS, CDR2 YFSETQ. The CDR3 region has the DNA TGCGCCAGCAGCTGGACTGGGACTAGCGACGAGCAGTACTTC. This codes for CASSWTGTSDEQYF. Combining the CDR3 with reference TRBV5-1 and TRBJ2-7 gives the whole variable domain KAGVTQTPRYLIKTRGQQVTLSCSPISGHRSVSWYQQTPGQGLQFLFEYFSETQRNKGNFPGRFSGRQFSNSRSEMNVSTLELGDSALYLCASSWTGTSDEQYFGPGTRLTVT.

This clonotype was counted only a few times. The CDR3 coding sequence is TGTGCCAGCAGAGGGGCGGCACAATCCCCCTCCTACGAGCAGTACTTC. This encodes CASRGAAQSPSYEQYF. The chain carries TRBV5-6 and TRBJ2-7; a possible D gene is TRBD1 (5 bases). This CDR3 is built from 16 residues. The V and J ends lost 5 bases and 0 bases respectively, with 18 bases between them. CDR1 is SGHDT and CDR2 is YYEEEE in the germline V gene.

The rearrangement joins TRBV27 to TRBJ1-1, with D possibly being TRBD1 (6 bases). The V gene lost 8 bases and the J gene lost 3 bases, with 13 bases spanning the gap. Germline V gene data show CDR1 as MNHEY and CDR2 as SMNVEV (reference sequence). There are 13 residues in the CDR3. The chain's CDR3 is CASHLHRDTEAFF. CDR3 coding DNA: TGTGCCAGCCACCTACACAGGGACACTGAAGCTTTCTTT.

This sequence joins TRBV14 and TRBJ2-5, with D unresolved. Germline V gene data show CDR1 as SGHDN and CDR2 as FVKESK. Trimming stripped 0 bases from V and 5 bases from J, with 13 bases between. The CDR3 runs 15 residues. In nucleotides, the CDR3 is TGTGCCAGCAGCCAAGAGAGTCCCAGGTTTGAGACCCAGTACTTC. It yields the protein CASSQESPRFETQYF.

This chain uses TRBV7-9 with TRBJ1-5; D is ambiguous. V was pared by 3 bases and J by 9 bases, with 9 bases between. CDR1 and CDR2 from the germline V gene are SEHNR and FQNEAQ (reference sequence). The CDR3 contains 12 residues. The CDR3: CASSLGSRPQHF. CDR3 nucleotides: TGTGCCAGCAGCTTGGGGTCTCGGCCCCAGCATTTT.

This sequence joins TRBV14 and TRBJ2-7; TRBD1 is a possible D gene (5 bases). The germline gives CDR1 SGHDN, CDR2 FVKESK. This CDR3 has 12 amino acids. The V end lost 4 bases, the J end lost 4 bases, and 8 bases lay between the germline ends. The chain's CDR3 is CASSLRTYEQYF. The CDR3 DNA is TGTGCCAGCAGCCTGAGGACATACGAGCAGTACTTC.

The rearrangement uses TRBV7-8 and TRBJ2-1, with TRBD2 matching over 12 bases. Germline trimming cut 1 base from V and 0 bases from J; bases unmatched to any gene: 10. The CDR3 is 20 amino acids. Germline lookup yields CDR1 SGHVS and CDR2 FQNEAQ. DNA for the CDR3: TGTGCCAGCAGCTTAGGAGGGGCTAGCGGGGGGGCTAGCTCCTACAATGAGCAGTTCTTC. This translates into CASSLGGASGGASSYNEQFF.

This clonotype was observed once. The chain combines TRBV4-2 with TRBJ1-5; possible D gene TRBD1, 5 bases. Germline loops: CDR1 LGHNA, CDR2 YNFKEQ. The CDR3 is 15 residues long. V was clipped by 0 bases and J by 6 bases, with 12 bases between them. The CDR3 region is CASSQDATGPQPQHF. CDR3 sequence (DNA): TGTGCCAGCAGCCAAGATGCTACGGGGCCTCAGCCCCAGCATTTT.

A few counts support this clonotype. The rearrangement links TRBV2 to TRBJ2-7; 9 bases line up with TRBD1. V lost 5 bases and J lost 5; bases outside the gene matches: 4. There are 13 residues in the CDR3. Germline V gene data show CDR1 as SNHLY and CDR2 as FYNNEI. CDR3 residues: CASSFGTGNEQYF. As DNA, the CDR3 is TGTGCCAGCAGTTTTGGGACAGGGAACGAGCAGTACTTC.

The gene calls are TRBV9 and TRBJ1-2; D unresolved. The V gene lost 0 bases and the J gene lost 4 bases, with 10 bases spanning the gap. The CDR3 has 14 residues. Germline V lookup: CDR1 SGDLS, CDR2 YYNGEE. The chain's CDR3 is CASSVGLGIYGYTF. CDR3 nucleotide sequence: TGTGCCAGCAGCGTAGGGCTAGGGATCTATGGCTACACCTTC.

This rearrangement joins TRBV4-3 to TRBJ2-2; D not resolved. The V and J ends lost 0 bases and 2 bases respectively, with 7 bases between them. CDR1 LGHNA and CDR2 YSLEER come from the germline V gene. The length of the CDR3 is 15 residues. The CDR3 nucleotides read TGCGCCAGCAGCCAAGAAGAGAGAAACACCGGGGAGCTGTTTTTT. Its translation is CASSQEERNTGELFF.

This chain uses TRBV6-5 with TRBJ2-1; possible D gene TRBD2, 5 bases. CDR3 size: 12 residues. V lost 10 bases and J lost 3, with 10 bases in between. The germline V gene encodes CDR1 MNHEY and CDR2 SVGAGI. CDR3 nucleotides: TGTGCCACTAGGAGCGGCTACAATGAGCAGTTCTTC. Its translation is CATRSGYNEQFF.

Here the CDR3 DNA reads TGTGCCAGCAGCTATCTAGGACTAGCGGGCCACGACAATGAGCAGTTCTTC. This encodes CASSYLGLAGHDNEQFF. The V gene is TRBV5-4, the J gene TRBJ2-1; TRBD2 matches at 11 bases. The CDR3 covers 17 residues. Germline lookup yields CDR1 SGHNT and CDR2 YYREEE (reference sequence). V dropped 3 bases and J dropped 5; count of bases not matched to a gene: 10.

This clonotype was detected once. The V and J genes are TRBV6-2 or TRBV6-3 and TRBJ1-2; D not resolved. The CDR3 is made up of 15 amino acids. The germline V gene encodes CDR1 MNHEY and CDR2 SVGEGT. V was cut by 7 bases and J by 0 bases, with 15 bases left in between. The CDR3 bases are TGTGCCAGCACCTCTAGAGGGATCCCTAACTATGGCTACACCTTC. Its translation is CASTSRGIPNYGYTF.

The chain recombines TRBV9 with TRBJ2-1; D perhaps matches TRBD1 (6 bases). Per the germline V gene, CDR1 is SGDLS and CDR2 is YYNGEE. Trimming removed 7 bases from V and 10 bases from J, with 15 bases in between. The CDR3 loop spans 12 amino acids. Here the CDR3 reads CASWGLGREQFF. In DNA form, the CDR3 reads TGTGCCAGCTGGGGGCTAGGTCGGGAGCAGTTCTTC.

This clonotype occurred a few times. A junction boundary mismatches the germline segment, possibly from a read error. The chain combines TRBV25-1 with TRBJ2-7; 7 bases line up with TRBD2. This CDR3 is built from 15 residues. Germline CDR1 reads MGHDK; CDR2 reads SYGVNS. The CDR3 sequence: CASSDPGLTQYEQYF. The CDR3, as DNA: TGTGCCAGTAGTGACCCGGGACTAACGCAATACGAGCAGTACTTC.

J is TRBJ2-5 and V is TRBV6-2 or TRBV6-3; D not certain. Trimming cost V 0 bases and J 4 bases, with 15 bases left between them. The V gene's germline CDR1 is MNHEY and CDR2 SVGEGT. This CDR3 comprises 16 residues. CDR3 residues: CASSYSHFGRGETQYF. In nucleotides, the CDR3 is TGTGCCAGCAGTTACTCGCATTTCGGCCGCGGAGAGACCCAGTACTTC.

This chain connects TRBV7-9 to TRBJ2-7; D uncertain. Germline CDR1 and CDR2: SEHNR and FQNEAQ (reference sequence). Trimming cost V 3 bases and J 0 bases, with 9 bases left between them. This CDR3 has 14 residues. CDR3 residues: CASSFPQDSYEQYF. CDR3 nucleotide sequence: TGTGCCAGCAGCTTTCCCCAGGACTCCTACGAGCAGTACTTC.

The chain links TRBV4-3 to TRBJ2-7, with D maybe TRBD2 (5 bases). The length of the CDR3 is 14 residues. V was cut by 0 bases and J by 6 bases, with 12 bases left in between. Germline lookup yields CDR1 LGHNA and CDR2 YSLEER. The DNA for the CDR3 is TGCGCCAGCAGCCAAGATACCGGGGAAAGCGAGCAGTACTTC. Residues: CASSQDTGESEQYF.

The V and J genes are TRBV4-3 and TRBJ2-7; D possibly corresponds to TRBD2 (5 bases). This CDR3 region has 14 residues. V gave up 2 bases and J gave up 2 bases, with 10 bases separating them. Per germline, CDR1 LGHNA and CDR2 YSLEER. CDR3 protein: CASSQNTGTYEQYF. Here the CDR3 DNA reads TGCGCCAGCAGCCAAAATACCGGGACCTACGAGCAGTACTTC.

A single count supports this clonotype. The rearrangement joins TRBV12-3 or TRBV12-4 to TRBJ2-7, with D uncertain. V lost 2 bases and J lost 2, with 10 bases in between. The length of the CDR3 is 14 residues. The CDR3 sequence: CASSLFRNTYEQYF. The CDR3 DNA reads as TGTGCCAGCAGTTTATTTCGTAACACCTACGAGCAGTACTTC.

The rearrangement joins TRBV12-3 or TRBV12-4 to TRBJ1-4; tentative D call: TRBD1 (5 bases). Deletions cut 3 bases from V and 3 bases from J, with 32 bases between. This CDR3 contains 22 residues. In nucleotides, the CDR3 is TGTGCCAGCAGTTTGGGGGTCATGCAATCCCCTAGCCTCGGAGGAGCTAATGAAAAACTGTTTTTT. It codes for CASSLGVMQSPSLGGANEKLFF.

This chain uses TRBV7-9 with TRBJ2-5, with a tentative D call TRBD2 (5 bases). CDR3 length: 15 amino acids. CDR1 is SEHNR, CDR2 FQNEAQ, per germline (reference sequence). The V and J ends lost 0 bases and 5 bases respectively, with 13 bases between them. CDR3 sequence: CASSLAVPAEETQYF. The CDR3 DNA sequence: TGTGCCAGCAGCTTAGCAGTCCCAGCGGAGGAGACCCAGTACTTC. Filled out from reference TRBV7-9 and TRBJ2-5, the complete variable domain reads DTGVSQNPRHKITKRGQNVTFRCDPISEHNRLYWYRQTLGQGPEFLTYFQNEAQLEKSRLLSDRFSAERPKGSFSTLEIQRTEQGDSAMYLCASSLAVPAEETQYFGPGTRLLVL.

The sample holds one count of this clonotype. The CDR3 DNA reads as TGTGCCAGCAGTGAATCTGCAGACAAAGGGAACGAGCAGTACTTC. This gives the protein CASSESADKGNEQYF. This chain links TRBV6-1 with TRBJ2-7, with D unresolved. Deletions cut 2 bases from V and 5 bases from J, with 16 bases between. Germline assignment: CDR1 MNHNS and CDR2 SASEGT. This CDR3 spans 15 amino acids.

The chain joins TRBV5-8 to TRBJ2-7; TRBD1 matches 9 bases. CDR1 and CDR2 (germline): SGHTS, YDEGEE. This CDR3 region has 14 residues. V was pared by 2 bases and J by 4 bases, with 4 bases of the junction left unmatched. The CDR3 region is CASSFGTGKYEQYF. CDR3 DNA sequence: TGTGCCAGCAGCTTCGGGACAGGGAAGTACGAGCAGTACTTC.

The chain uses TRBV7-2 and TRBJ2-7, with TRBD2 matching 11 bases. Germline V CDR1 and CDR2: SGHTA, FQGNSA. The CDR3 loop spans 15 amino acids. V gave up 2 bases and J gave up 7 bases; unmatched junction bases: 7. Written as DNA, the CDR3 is TGTGCCAGCAGCTTAACGCCTAGCGGGAGGAGGGAGCAGTACTTC. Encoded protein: CASSLTPSGRREQYF. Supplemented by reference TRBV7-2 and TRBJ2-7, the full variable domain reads GAGVSQSPSNKVTEKGKDVELRCDPISGHTALYWYRQSLGQGLEFLIYFQGNSAPDKSGLPSDRFSAERTGGSVSTLTIQRTQQEDSAVYLCASSLTPSGRREQYFGPGTRLTVT.

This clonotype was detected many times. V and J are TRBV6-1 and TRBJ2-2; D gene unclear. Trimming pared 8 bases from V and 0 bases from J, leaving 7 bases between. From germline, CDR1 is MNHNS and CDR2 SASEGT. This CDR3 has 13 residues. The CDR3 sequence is CASGQANTGELFF. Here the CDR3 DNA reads TGTGCCAGCGGGCAGGCGAACACCGGGGAGCTGTTTTTT.

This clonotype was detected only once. This CDR3 is CAIREGSLTSGREDEQFF. As DNA, the CDR3 is TGTGCCATCAGAGAAGGTTCGCTGACTAGCGGGAGAGAGGATGAGCAGTTCTTC. The chain combines TRBV10-3 with TRBJ2-1, with TRBD2 identical over 12 bases. V shed 6 bases, J shed 8 bases, and the junction held 17 bases outside the gene matches. The CDR3 has 18 residues. Germline values: CDR1 ENHRY, CDR2 SYGVKD.

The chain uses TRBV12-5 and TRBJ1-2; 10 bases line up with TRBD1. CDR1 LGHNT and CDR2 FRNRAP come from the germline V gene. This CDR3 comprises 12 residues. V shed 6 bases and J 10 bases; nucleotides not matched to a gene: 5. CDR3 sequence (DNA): TGTGCTAGTGGGGAGGGGACAGGGGACTACACCTTC. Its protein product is CASGEGTGDYTF.

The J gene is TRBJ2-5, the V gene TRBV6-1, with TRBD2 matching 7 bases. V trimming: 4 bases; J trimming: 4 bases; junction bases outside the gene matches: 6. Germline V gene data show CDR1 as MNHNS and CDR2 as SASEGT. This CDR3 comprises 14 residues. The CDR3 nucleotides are TGTGCCAGCAGTGTTCTGGGAGGGCGAGAGACCCAGTACTTC. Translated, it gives CASSVLGGRETQYF.